A single T cell receptor (beta chain) is shown here with its context. The target antigen is unknown. This CDR3 spans 15 amino acids. Germline V gene sequence: CDR1 SGHRS, CDR2 YFSETQ. The ends were cut back, 0 bases at V and 6 bases at J, with 15 bases in the middle. The data are from a study of cytomegalovirus exposure and HLA in healthy donors. The overall study: Out of fewer than 500 genotyped donors, about 80% belonged to the Caucasian-associated ancestry cluster. Broader study findings: Several of the most significant clusters were apparently associated with common viral pathogens in a later analysis.

With 60 Vbeta and 13 Jbeta primers, the PCR was carried out. Sequencing used immunoSEQ multiplex PCR; TCRdb keeps in-frame clones, though not all of them. The table includes some 150,000 clones, roughly 71% detected once. The clonotype comes from a woman between 40 and 55 years old in good health and CMV-seronegative. This chain connects TRBV5-1 to TRBJ1-2, with D possibly matching TRBD1 (6 bases). The sample comprised PBMCs. CDR3 region: CASSLGTAGYDGYTF. CDR3 nucleotides: TGCGCCAGCAGCTTGGGGACAGCCGGTTACGATGGCTACACCTTC.